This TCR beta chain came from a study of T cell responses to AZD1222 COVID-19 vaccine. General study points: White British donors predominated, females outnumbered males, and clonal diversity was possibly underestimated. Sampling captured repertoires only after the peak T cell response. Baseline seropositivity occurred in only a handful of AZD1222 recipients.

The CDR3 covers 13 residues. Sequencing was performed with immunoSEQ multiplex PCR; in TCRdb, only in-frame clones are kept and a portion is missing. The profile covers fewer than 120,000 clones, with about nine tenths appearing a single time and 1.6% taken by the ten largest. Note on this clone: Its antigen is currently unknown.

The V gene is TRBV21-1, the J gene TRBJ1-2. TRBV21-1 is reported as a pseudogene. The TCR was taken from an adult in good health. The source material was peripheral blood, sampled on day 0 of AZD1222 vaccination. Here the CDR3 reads CASSKDCRYGYTF. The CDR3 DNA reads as TGTGCCAGCAGCAAAGACTGCCGATATGGCTACACCTTC.